This is a list of T cell receptor beta chains from one sample in a study of human T cells and chemical hapten exposure. TCRdb re-called the RACE reads with MiXCR, one entry per CDR3 protein. The sample has approximately 52,000 distinct CDR3 sequences, approximately 10% seen once. The sample in question was whole blood, obtained in connection with sensitization to the hapten diphenylcyclopropenone (DPC). Every receptor here comes from a woman aged 40-49 years with alopecia areata. Some clones in this sample may be carry-over from other donors' samples. Both conserved end residues are part of each CDR3. The order of the fields is V gene, J gene, CDR3 protein.

>TRBV6-6|TRBJ1-2
CASSSRQGANYGYTF
>TRBV28|TRBJ2-3
CASSGSQGSPTDTQYF
>TRBV7-8|TRBJ1-4
CASSAADRKLFF
>TRBV21-1|TRBJ1-2
CASRTSQGACPVNYGYTF
>TRBV4-1|TRBJ1-5
CASSPTGAAGGNQPQHF
>TRBV30|TRBJ2-1
CAWGKGAGENEQFF
>TRBV3-1|TRBJ2-7
CASSQPGLGYEQYF
>TRBV18|TRBJ1-1
CASSPNREGAFF
>TRBV7-9|TRBJ2-1
CASSSAGYNEQFF
>TRBV27|TRBJ2-7
CASSRSLGQSYEQYF
>TRBV20-1|TRBJ2-7
CSARADRGSYEQYF
>TRBV7-9|TRBJ2-5
CASSLVVSRGTQYF
>TRBV7-9|TRBJ2-5
CASRRTGGKETQYF
>TRBV28|TRBJ2-5
CASSFSGRAGTQYF
>TRBV7-3|TRBJ2-2
CASSHRGRDGELFF
>TRBV20-1|TRBJ2-7
CSASIAGGSYEQYF
>TRBV4-1|TRBJ2-2
CASSQAGQHTGELFF
>TRBV6-4|TRBJ2-3
CASSDFPRGSSTDTQYF
>TRBV2|TRBJ2-6
CATTGVYGANVLTF
>TRBV4-1|TRBJ2-6
CASSQTGRRSGANVLTF
>TRBV30|TRBJ1-6
CAWSSQGGNSPLHF
>TRBV10-3|TRBJ1-4
CAISESGSNEKLFF
>TRBV30|TRBJ1-5
CAWSVQGNQPQHF
>TRBV11-2|TRBJ1-6
CASSFQDNSPLHF
>TRBV18|TRBJ2-5
CASSPTQETQYF
>TRBV18|TRBJ1-2
CASSPDRDYGYTF
>TRBV7-9|TRBJ2-7
CASSVYRDEQYF
>TRBV5-1|TRBJ2-3
CASSLGLAGGPTDTQYF
>TRBV29-1|TRBJ2-5
CSVDRGGETQYF
>TRBV7-8|TRBJ2-1
CASRVLGGSEFF
>TRBV6-5|TRBJ2-3
CASSYDRRITDTQYF
>TRBV29-1|TRBJ1-1
CSVEVQENTEAFF
>TRBV7-9|TRBJ2-7
CAGSPQGEVFEQYF
>TRBV12-3/TRBV12-4|TRBJ1-1
CASSLSGPDNTEAFF
>TRBV30|TRBJ1-6
CASPGSSGDSYNSPLHF
>TRBV29-1|TRBJ2-1
CSVWREQRSSYNEQFF
>TRBV3-1|TRBJ2-1
CASNLAGGRNEQFF
>TRBV15|TRBJ2-7
CATSRDGGAYEQYF
>TRBV2|TRBJ1-4
CASSGRDEKLFF
>TRBV28|TRBJ2-2
CASSQGAKYTGELFF
>TRBV19|TRBJ2-7
CASSIGGTSYEQYF
>TRBV24-1|TRBJ2-5
CATSDYNRGETQYF
>TRBV9|TRBJ2-3
CASSPFEGVSDTQYF
>TRBV25-1|TRBJ1-2
CASRYGQGYGYTF
>TRBV18|TRBJ1-5
CASSPTGTEQPQHF
>TRBV7-5|TRBJ1-5
CISVSEASDRGNQPQHF
>TRBV6-1|TRBJ2-1
CASSDRSGGAVFF
>TRBV7-2|TRBJ2-7
CASSLVVSSYEQYF
>TRBV4-1|TRBJ2-3
CASSRSGTSGYSDTQYF
>TRBV2|TRBJ2-4
CASIRQGVGNIQYF
>TRBV18|TRBJ1-5
CASSDQSVSGTVGNQPQHF
>TRBV5-1|TRBJ2-7
CASSPLAEAVQLEQYF
>TRBV10-3|TRBJ2-2
CAISAGTAIGELFF
>TRBV3-1|TRBJ2-2
CASSQVTGGELFF
>TRBV5-4|TRBJ2-5
CASSLTEQETQYF